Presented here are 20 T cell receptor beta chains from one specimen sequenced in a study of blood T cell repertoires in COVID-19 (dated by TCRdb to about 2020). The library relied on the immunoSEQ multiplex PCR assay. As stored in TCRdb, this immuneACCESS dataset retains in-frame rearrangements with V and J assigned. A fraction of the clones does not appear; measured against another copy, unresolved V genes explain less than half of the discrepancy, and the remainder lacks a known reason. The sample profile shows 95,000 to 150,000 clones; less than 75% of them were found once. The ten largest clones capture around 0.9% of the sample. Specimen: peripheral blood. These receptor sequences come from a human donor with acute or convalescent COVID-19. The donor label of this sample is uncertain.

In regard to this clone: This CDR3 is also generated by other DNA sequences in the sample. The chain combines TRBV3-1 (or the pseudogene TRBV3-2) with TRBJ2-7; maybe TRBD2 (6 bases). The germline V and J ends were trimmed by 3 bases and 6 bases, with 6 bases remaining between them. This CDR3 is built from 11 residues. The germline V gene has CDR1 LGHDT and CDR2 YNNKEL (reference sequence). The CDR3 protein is CASSQGGEQYF. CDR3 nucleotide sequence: TGTGCCAGCAGCCAGGGAGGCGAGCAGTACTTC.

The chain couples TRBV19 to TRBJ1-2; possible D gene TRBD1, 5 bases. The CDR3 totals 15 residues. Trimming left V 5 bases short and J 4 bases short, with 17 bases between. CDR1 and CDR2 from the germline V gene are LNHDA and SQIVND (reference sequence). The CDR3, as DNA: TGTGCCAGTAGTTCCCTGCCGGGGGGGTTCTATGGCTACACCTTC. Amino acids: CASSSLPGGFYGYTF.

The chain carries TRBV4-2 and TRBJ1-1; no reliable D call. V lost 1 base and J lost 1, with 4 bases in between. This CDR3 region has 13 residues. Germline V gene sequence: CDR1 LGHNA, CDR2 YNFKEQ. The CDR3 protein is CASSQAGNTEAFF. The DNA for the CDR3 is TGTGCCAGCAGCCAAGCGGGGAACACTGAAGCTTTCTTT.

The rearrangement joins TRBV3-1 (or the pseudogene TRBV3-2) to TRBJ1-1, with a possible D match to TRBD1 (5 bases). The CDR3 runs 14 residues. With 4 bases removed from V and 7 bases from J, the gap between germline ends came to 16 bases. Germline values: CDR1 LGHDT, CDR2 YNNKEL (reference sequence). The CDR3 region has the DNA TGTGCCAGCAGCCTGACCGGGGGTAAGGGTGAAGCTTTCTTT. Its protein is CASSLTGGKGEAFF.

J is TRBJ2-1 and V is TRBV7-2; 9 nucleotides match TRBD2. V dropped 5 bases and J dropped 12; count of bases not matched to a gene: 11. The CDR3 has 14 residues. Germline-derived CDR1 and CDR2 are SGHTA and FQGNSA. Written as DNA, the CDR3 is TGTGCCAGCAGCATTGGGACTAGCTGGGTACGGCAGTTCTTC. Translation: CASSIGTSWVRQFF.

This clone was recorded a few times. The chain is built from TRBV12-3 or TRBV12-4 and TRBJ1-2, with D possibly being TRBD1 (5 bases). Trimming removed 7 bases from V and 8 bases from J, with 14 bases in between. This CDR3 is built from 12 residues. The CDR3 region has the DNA TGTGCCAGCACCACAGGATTGGGGGGCTACACCTTC. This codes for CASTTGLGGYTF.

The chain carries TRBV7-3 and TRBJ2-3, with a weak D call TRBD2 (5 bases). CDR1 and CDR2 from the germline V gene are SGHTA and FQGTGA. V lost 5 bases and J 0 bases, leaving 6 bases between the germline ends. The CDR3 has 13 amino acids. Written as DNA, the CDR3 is TGTGCCAGCAGCCGGACTAGCACAGATACGCAGTATTTT. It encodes CASSRTSTDTQYF.

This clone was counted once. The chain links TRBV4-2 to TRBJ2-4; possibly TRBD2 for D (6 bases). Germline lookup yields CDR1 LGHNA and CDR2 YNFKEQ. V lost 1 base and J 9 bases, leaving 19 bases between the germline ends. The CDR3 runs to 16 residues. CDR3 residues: CASSQATPINGGIQYF. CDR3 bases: TGTGCCAGCAGCCAAGCCACTCCAATAAACGGGGGCATTCAGTACTTC.

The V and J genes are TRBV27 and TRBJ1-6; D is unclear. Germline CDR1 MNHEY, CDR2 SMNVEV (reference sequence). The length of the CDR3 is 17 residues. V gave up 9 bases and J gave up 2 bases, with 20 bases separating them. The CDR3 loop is CAREREGHPPYNSPLHF. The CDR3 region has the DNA TGTGCCAGGGAGAGAGAGGGCCACCCCCCCTATAATTCACCCCTCCACTTT.

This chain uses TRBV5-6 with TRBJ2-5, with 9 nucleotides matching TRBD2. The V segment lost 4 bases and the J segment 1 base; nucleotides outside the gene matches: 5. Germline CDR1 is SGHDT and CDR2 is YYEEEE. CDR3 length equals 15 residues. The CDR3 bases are TGTGCCAGCAGCCTCCTGCGGGGGGGCCAAGAGACCCAGTACTTC. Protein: CASSLLRGGQETQYF.

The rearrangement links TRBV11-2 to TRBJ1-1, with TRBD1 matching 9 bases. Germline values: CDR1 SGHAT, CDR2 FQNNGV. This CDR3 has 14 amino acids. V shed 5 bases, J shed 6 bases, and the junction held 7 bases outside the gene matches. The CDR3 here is CASSQGQGRAEAFF. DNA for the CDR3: TGTGCCAGCAGCCAAGGACAGGGGAGGGCTGAAGCTTTCTTT.

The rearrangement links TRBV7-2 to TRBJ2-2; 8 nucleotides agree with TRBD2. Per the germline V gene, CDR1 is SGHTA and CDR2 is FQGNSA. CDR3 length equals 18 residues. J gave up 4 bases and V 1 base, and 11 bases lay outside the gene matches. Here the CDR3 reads CASSLVPGGAGRTGELFF. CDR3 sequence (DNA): TGTGCCAGCAGCTTAGTACCCGGGGGGGCCGGTCGCACCGGGGAGCTGTTTTTT.

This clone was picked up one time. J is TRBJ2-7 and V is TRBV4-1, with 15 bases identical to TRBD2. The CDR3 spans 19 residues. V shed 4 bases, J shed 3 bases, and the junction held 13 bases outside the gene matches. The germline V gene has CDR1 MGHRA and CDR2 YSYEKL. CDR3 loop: CASSPRRTSGGDRYYEQYF. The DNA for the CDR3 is TGCGCCAGCAGCCCAAGGCGGACTAGCGGGGGGGATCGATACTACGAGCAGTACTTC.

The CDR3 DNA reads as TGTGCCAGCAGCTTGGACAGCCGGGGGGGGAAACTGTTTTTT. It is translated as CASSLDSRGGKLFF. The rearrangement joins TRBV7-9 to TRBJ1-4; TRBD1 might be the D (6 bases). The CDR3 extends over 14 amino acids. V was pared by 3 bases and J by 11 bases, with 16 bases between. Germline CDR1 SEHNR, CDR2 FQNEAQ (reference sequence).

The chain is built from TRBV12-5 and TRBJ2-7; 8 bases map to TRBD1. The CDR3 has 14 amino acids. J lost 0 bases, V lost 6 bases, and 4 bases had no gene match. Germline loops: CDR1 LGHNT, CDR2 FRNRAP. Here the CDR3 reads CASGRDRISYEQYV. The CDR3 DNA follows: TGTGCTAGTGGCCGGGACAGGATCTCCTACGAGCAGTACGTC.

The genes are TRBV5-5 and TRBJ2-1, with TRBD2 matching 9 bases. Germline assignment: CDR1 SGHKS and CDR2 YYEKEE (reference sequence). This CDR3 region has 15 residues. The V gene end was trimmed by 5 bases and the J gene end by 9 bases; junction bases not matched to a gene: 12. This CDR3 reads CASSYVAGGRGEQFF. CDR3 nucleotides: TGTGCCAGCAGTTATGTTGCGGGGGGGCGCGGTGAGCAGTTCTTC.

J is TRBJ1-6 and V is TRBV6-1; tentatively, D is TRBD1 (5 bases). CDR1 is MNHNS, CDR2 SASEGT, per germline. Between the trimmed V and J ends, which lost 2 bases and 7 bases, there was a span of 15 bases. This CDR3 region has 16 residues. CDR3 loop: CASSELRGAGNSPLHF. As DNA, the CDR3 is TGTGCCAGCAGTGAACTTCGGGGCGCGGGGAATTCACCCCTCCACTTT.

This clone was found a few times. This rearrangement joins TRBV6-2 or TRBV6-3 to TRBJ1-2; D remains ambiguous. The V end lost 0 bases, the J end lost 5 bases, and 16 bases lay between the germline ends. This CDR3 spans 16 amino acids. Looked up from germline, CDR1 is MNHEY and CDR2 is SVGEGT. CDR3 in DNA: TGTGCCAGCAGTTACTCTGGGAGCCTAAATGTATATGGCTACACCTTC. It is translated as CASSYSGSLNVYGYTF.

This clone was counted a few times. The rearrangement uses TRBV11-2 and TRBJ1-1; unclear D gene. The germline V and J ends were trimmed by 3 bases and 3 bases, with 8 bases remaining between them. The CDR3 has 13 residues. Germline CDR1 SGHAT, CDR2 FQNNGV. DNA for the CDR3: TGTGCCAGCAGCTTTCAACGGTACACTGAAGCTTTCTTT. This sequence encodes CASSFQRYTEAFF.

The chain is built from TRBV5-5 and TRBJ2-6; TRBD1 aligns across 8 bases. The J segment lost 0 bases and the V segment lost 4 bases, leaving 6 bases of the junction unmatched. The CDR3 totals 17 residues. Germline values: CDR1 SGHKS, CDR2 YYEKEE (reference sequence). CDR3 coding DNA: TGTGCCAGCAGCCATGACAGGGGAAGCTCTGGGGCCAACGTCCTGACTTTC. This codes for CASSHDRGSSGANVLTF. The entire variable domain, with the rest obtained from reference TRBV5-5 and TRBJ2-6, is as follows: DAGVTQSPTHLIKTRGQQVTLRCSPISGHKSVSWYQQVLGQGPQFIFQYYEKEERGRGNFPDRFSARQFPNYSSELNVNALLLGDSALYLCASSHDRGSSGANVLTFGAGSRLTVL.